The 18 T cell receptor beta chains below were found in one sample sequenced in a study of naive CD8 T cells in extremely preterm neonates. Overall study findings and caveats: Preterm infants showed shorter CDR3s, fewer N additions and less trimming than older groups.

Repertoires were generated with immunoSEQ multiplex PCR, while TCRdb's copy carries only in-frame clones and drops some. The sample shows about 23,000 clones, approximately 88% of them seen only once. The antigens of these receptors remain unknown. Preterm samples came from extremely preterm deliveries at roughly 22-27 weeks. Sample: naive CD8+ T cells from cord blood. These receptors were collected from a boy who was born preterm.

The chain couples TRBV10-3 to TRBJ2-1, with TRBD2 identical over 8 bases. V dropped 0 bases and J dropped 4; count of bases not matched to a gene: 5. This CDR3 comprises 16 residues. Germline lookup yields CDR1 ENHRY and CDR2 SYGVKD. For the CDR3, the DNA is TGTGCCATCAGTGAGTCGCGCGGGGGGCAGTACAATGAGCAGTTCTTC. This encodes CAISESRGGQYNEQFF.

This sequence joins TRBV9 and TRBJ2-7; the match to TRBD2 covers 7 bases. The V gene end was trimmed by 3 bases and the J gene end by 6 bases; junction bases not matched to a gene: 6. The CDR3 sequence is 13 residues long. Germline values: CDR1 SGDLS, CDR2 YYNGEE. The CDR3, as DNA: TGTGCCAGCAGCGCGACTAGCAGTCGCGAGCAGTACTTC. Translating gives CASSATSSREQYF.

The chain joins TRBV21-1 to TRBJ2-5; TRBD1, the D gene given by the table, was not confirmed from the DNA. TRBV21-1 is a pseudogene. This CDR3 is 13 amino acids long. In DNA form, the CDR3 reads TGTGCCAGCAGCAAAGACAGGGGAGAGACCCAGTACTTC. Translating it yields CASSKDRGETQYF.

The chain carries TRBV10-3 and TRBJ2-7; D remains ambiguous. Germline V gene sequence: CDR1 ENHRY, CDR2 SYGVKD. Trimming pared 4 bases from V and 3 bases from J, leaving 16 bases between. The CDR3 spans 15 residues. Written as DNA, the CDR3 is TGTGCCATCAGTGGCGGTAGGACCTCTTACTACGAGCAGTACTTC. This gives the protein CAISGGRTSYYEQYF.

The V call is TRBV27, the J call TRBJ2-1, with 7 nucleotides matching TRBD2. J gave up 9 bases and V 4 bases, and 6 bases lay outside the gene matches. The CDR3 runs to 13 residues. Germline V gene lookup returns CDR1 MNHEY and CDR2 SMNVEV (reference sequence). The CDR3 DNA reads TGTGCCAGCAGTTATACGGGCGGGGGTGAGCAGTTCTTC. It codes for CASSYTGGGEQFF.

This rearrangement joins TRBV6-6 to TRBJ2-7; D may be TRBD1 (5 bases). Germline V CDR1 and CDR2: MNHNY, SVGAGI (reference sequence). The V gene lost 2 bases and the J gene lost 3 bases, with 5 bases spanning the gap. There are 12 residues in the CDR3. The DNA for the CDR3 is TGTGCCAGCAGTTACAGGGGCTACGAGCAGTACTTC. Its protein product is CASSYRGYEQYF.

This clone appeared a single time. Other DNA sequences of this sample code for an identical CDR3. The chain carries TRBV5-1 and TRBJ2-7, with 8 bases fitting TRBD1. After removal of 5 bases from V and 6 bases from J, the junction contained 1 base not matched to a gene. The CDR3 is 11 amino acids. Looked up from germline, CDR1 is SGHRS and CDR2 is YFSETQ. The CDR3: CASRTGGEQYF. CDR3 bases: TGCGCCAGCAGAACAGGGGGCGAGCAGTACTTC.

The rearrangement joins TRBV14 to TRBJ1-4; a weak D match, TRBD1 (5 bases). V was shortened by 8 bases and J by 4 bases, with 14 bases between the two germline ends. CDR1 SGHDN and CDR2 FVKESK come from the germline V gene. The CDR3 is 14 amino acids. CDR3 amino acids: CASRDTGVNEKLFF. The CDR3 bases are TGTGCCAGCCGAGATACAGGAGTTAATGAAAAACTGTTTTTT.

The chain joins TRBV9 to TRBJ2-7; D is perhaps TRBD1 (5 bases). CDR3 length: 12 residues. Germline lookup yields CDR1 SGDLS and CDR2 YYNGEE. V shed 3 bases and J shed 1 base, with 5 bases lying between them. CDR3: CASSGQSYEQYF. The CDR3 DNA follows: TGTGCCAGCAGCGGACAGTCCTACGAGCAGTACTTC. The full variable domain, its missing parts supplied by reference TRBV9 and TRBJ2-7, is DSGVTQTPKHLITATGQRVTLRCSPRSGDLSVYWYQQSLDQGLQFLIQYYNGEERAKGNILERFSAQQFPDLHSELNLSSLELGDSALYFCASSGQSYEQYFGPGTRLTVT.

The chain joins TRBV19 to TRBJ2-1, with 10 positions matching TRBD1. CDR3 size: 15 residues. V lost 5 bases and J lost 2; bases outside the gene matches: 3. The germline gives CDR1 LNHDA, CDR2 SQIVND (reference sequence). The CDR3 region has the DNA TGTGCCAGTAGTCTGACAGGGGGCGCCTACAATGAGCAGTTCTTC. It specifies CASSLTGGAYNEQFF.

The chain couples TRBV5-1 to TRBJ2-4; 9 positions match TRBD1. In germline, CDR1 is SGHRS, CDR2 YFSETQ. Trimming took 3 bases from V and 6 from J; bases not matched to a gene: 1. This CDR3 region has 13 residues. Written as DNA, the CDR3 is TGCGCCAGCAGCTCGGGACAGGGAAACATTCAGTACTTC. This codes for CASSSGQGNIQYF.

This clone is judged medium-sized. The same CDR3 can be traced to other DNA sequences in this sample. The rearrangement joins TRBV30 to TRBJ1-1; the D is unclear. CDR1 GTSNPN and CDR2 SVGIG come from the germline V gene (reference sequence). The CDR3 covers 12 residues. Trimming shortened V by 0 bases and J by 1 base, and 3 bases separated the two germline ends. The CDR3 bases are TGTGCCTGGAGTGTAGGGAACACTGAAGCTTTCTTT. It encodes CAWSVGNTEAFF.

The chain combines TRBV14 with TRBJ1-1; D ambiguous. Deletions cut 1 base from V and 1 base from J, with 7 bases between. The CDR3 is 14 residues long. Germline V gene data show CDR1 as SGHDN and CDR2 as FVKESK. The CDR3 sequence is CASSQAEGNTEAFF. The DNA for the CDR3 is TGTGCCAGCAGCCAAGCAGAGGGGAACACTGAAGCTTTCTTT.

The chain recombines TRBV4-1 with TRBJ2-3, with 12 bases aligning to TRBD2. CDR3 length: 15 amino acids. V shed 2 bases and J 4 bases; nucleotides not matched to a gene: 1. Germline V gene data show CDR1 as MGHRA and CDR2 as YSYEKL. The CDR3 protein is CASSQLAGGPDTQYF. In nucleotides, the CDR3 is TGCGCCAGCAGCCAACTAGCGGGGGGGCCAGATACGCAGTATTTT.

The V and J genes are TRBV7-9 and TRBJ2-1; D gene uncertain. Germline lookup yields CDR1 SEHNR and CDR2 FQNEAQ (reference sequence). V lost 1 base, J lost 0 bases, and 7 bases lay in between. CDR3 length: 15 residues. The CDR3 nucleotides read TGTGCCAGCAGCTTAGAACTCGCCTCCTACAATGAGCAGTTCTTC. It translates to CASSLELASYNEQFF.

This clone was counted a single time. The chain joins TRBV27 to TRBJ1-2, with D uncertain. Germline CDR1 is MNHEY and CDR2 is SMNVEV (reference sequence). The CDR3 covers 12 residues. V was trimmed by 3 bases and J by 5 bases, leaving 7 bases between them. CDR3 amino acids: CASSFDGYGYTF. In DNA form, the CDR3 reads TGTGCCAGCAGTTTTGACGGGTATGGCTACACCTTC.

The chain has TRBV9 and TRBJ2-4, with 10 bases that match TRBD2. The CDR3 runs 16 residues. Trimming took 3 bases from V and 3 from J; bases not matched to a gene: 6. Germline V gene lookup returns CDR1 SGDLS and CDR2 YYNGEE. The CDR3 bases are TGTGCCAGCAGCGCCTTAGCGGGGGGCGTCAAAAACATTCAGTACTTC. Translating it yields CASSALAGGVKNIQYF. The whole variable domain, remainder taken from reference TRBV9 and TRBJ2-4, is DSGVTQTPKHLITATGQRVTLRCSPRSGDLSVYWYQQSLDQGLQFLIQYYNGEERAKGNILERFSAQQFPDLHSELNLSSLELGDSALYFCASSALAGGVKNIQYFGAGTRLSVL.

This clone has only a few counts. CDR3 coding DNA: TGTGCCAGCAGTGACTCCGGGAATCAGCCCCAGCATTTT. It specifies CASSDSGNQPQHF. The V call is TRBV6-4, the J call TRBJ1-5, with unresolved D. V lost 0 bases and J lost 4, with 4 bases in between. This CDR3 comprises 13 residues. Germline V gene data show CDR1 as MRHNA and CDR2 as SNTAGT.